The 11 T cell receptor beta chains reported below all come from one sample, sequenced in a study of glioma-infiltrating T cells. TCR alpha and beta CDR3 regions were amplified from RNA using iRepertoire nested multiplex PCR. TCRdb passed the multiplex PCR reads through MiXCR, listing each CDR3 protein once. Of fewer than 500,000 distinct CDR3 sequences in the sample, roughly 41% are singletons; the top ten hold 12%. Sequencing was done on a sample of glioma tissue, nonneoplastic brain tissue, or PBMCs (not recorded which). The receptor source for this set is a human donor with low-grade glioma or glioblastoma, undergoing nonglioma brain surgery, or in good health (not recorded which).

The CDR3: CASSQDRKASGYTF. The CDR3 region has the DNA TGCGCCAGCAGCCAAGATAGGAAGGCCTCAGGCTACACCTTC. This sequence joins TRBV4-3 and TRBJ1-2; D not resolved. The CDR3 extends over 14 amino acids. V lost 0 bases to trimming and J lost 8 bases, with 13 bases between them. Per the germline V gene, CDR1 is LGHNA and CDR2 is YSLEER.

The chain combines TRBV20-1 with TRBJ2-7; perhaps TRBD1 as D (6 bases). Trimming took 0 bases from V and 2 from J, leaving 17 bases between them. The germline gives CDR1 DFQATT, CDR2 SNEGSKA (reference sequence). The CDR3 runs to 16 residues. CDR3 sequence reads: CSARDPGIGDTYEQYF. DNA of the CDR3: TGCAGTGCTAGAGATCCCGGGATAGGGGACACCTACGAGCAGTACTTC.

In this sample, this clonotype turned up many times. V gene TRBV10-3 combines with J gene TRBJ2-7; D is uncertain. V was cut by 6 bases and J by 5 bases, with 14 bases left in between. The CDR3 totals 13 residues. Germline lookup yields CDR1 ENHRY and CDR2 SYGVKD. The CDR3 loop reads CAISPGVEHEQYF. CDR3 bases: TGTGCCATCAGCCCTGGGGTGGAGCACGAGCAGTACTTC.

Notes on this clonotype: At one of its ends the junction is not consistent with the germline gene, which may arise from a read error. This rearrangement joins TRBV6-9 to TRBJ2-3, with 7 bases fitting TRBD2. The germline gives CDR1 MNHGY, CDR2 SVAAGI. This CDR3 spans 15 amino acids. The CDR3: CAGSYWGGAGDTQYF. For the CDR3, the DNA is TGTGCCGGCAGTTACTGGGGGGGAGCGGGCGATACGCAGTATTTT.

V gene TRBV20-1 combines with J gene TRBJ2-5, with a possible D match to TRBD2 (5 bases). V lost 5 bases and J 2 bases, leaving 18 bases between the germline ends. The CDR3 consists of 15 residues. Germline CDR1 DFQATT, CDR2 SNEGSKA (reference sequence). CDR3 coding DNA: TGCAGTGCTGCCGTTAGCGCCGAAACACAAGAGACCCAGTACTTC. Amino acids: CSAAVSAETQETQYF.

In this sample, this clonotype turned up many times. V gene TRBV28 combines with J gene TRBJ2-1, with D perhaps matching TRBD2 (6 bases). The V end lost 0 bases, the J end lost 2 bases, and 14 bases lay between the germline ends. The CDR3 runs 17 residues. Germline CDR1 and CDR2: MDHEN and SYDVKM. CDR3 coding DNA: TGTGCCAGCAGTTTATGGTGGCGGGACCCCGCCTACAATGAGCAGTTCTTC. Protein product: CASSLWWRDPAYNEQFF.

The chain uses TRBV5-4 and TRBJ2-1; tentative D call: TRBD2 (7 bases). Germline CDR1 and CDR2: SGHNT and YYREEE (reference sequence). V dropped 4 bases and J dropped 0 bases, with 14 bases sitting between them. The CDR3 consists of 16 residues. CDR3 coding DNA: TGTGCCAGCAGCCAGGGAGCGGGACACTCCTACAATGAGCAGTTCTTC. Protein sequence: CASSQGAGHSYNEQFF.

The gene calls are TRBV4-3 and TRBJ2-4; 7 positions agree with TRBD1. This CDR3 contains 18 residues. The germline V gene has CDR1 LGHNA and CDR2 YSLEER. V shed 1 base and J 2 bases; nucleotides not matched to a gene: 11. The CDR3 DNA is TGCGCCAGCAGCCAAGTTGCTGCAGGGGGTTCTACCAAAAACATTCAGTACTTC. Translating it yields CASSQVAAGGSTKNIQYF.

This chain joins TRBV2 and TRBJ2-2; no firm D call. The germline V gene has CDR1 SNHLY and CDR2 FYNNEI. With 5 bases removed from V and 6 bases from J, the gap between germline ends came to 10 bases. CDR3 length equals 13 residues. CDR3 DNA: TGTGCCAGCAGTATTGGTGGGGCCGGGGAGCTGTTTTTT. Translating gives CASSIGGAGELFF.

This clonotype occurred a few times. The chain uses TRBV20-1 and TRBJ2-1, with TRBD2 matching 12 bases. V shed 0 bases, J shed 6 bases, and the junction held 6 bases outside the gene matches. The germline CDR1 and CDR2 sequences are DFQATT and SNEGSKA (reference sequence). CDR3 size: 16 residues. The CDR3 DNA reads TGCAGTGCTAGAGATCCGAGACTAGCGGGAGTCAATGAGCAGTTCTTC. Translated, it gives CSARDPRLAGVNEQFF.

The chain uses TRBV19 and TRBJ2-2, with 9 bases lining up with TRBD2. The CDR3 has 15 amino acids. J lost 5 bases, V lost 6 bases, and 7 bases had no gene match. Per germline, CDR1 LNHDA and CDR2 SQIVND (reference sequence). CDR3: CASSTAGGRTGELFF. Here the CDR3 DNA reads TGTGCCAGTAGCACAGCGGGAGGAAGAACCGGGGAGCTGTTTTTT.